The 20 T cell receptor beta chains listed next were all sequenced from one sample in a study of blood T cell repertoires in COVID-19. Only in-frame clones appear in the TCRdb table, and some are missing; sequencing was by immunoSEQ multiplex PCR. The sample contains 250,000 to 300,000 clones, around 88% of which appear only once. The source material was peripheral blood. The receptor set was obtained from a woman in her twenties or thirties who had recovered from COVID-19.

The CDR3 here is CASSRSRGNQPQHF. The CDR3 DNA follows: TGTGCCAGCAGTCGGAGCAGGGGCAATCAGCCCCAGCATTTT. This rearrangement joins TRBV2 to TRBJ1-5, with D maybe TRBD1 (5 bases). The CDR3 loop spans 14 amino acids. Trimming left V 5 bases short and J 2 bases short, with 10 bases between. Germline loops: CDR1 SNHLY, CDR2 FYNNEI.

The J gene is TRBJ2-1, the V gene TRBV9, with 11 bases that match TRBD2. The CDR3 runs 15 residues. V shed 3 bases and J 10 bases; nucleotides not matched to a gene: 9. The V gene's germline CDR1 is SGDLS and CDR2 YYNGEE. CDR3 sequence (DNA): TGTGCCAGCAGCGGGAATAGCGGGGGGGCCGAGGAGCAGTTCTTC. Translating gives CASSGNSGGAEEQFF.

The chain recombines TRBV11-2 with TRBJ2-7, with D possibly being TRBD2 (6 bases). Between the trimmed V and J ends, which lost 1 base and 0 bases, there was a span of 13 bases. Germline V CDR1 and CDR2: SGHAT, FQNNGV. The CDR3 sequence is 16 residues long. CDR3 DNA: TGTGCCAGCAGCTTAGGTGCGAGGGGAGGCTCCTACGAGCAGTACTTC. As protein: CASSLGARGGSYEQYF.

This clone appeared a single time. The gene calls are TRBV9 and TRBJ1-2; TRBD1 is a possible D gene (6 bases). From germline, CDR1 is SGDLS and CDR2 YYNGEE. The CDR3 consists of 14 residues. The V and J ends lost 0 bases and 4 bases respectively, with 10 bases between them. The chain's CDR3 is CASSVEGGSYGYTF. In nucleotides, the CDR3 is TGTGCCAGCAGCGTAGAAGGGGGTTCCTATGGCTACACCTTC.

The chain uses TRBV5-5 and TRBJ1-3, with a possible D match to TRBD1 (5 bases). The CDR3 is made up of 17 amino acids. Deletions cut 0 bases from V and 0 bases from J, with 13 bases between. Germline V gene data show CDR1 as SGHKS and CDR2 as YYEKEE (reference sequence). This CDR3 is CASSLDGRGNSGNTIYF. The CDR3 DNA reads TGTGCCAGCAGCTTGGACGGACGGGGGAACTCTGGAAACACCATATATTTT.

This clone was seen many times. The V gene is TRBV10-3, the J gene TRBJ2-2; D call uncertain. CDR1 ENHRY and CDR2 SYGVKD come from the germline V gene. The V and J ends lost 0 bases and 6 bases respectively, with 11 bases between them. This CDR3 has 15 amino acids. This chain's CDR3 is CAISESESLPGELFF. Written as DNA, the CDR3 is TGTGCCATCAGTGAGTCGGAGAGCCTCCCCGGGGAGCTGTTTTTT.

This clone was seen once. The genes are TRBV6-6 and TRBJ2-5, with 9 bases matching TRBD2. There are 16 residues in the CDR3. Germline CDR1 MNHNY, CDR2 SVGAGI (reference sequence). The ends lost 0 bases at V and 5 bases at J; junction bases unmatched: 7. The CDR3 sequence: CASSYSIAGGPETQYF. In DNA form, the CDR3 reads TGTGCCAGCAGTTACTCGATTGCGGGGGGGCCCGAGACCCAGTACTTC.

The chain has TRBV6-2 or TRBV6-3 and TRBJ1-5, with 9 bases matching TRBD1. CDR1 is MNHEY, CDR2 SVGEGT, per germline. The CDR3 extends over 21 amino acids. V was clipped by 3 bases and J by 1 base; unmatched bases: 19. CDR3 in amino acids: CASSYSKTGTGRWGSNQPQHF. The CDR3 DNA sequence: TGTGCCAGCAGTTATTCGAAGACCGGGACAGGGAGGTGGGGGAGCAATCAGCCCCAGCATTTT.

The chain recombines TRBV6-5 with TRBJ2-3, with 11 positions matching TRBD2. CDR1 MNHEY and CDR2 SVGAGI come from the germline V gene. With 6 bases clipped from V and 4 bases from J, the junction kept 3 bases outside the gene matches. This CDR3 is built from 14 residues. The CDR3 protein is CASRLAGEADTQYF. The CDR3, as DNA: TGTGCCAGCAGACTAGCGGGGGAGGCAGATACGCAGTATTTT.

The gene calls are TRBV5-1 and TRBJ1-1, with 9 bases lining up with TRBD1. The CDR3 runs to 14 residues. Trimming took 4 bases from V and 7 from J; bases not matched to a gene: 8. Germline assignment: CDR1 SGHRS and CDR2 YFSETQ. The CDR3: CASSGGQGGIEAFF. CDR3 DNA sequence: TGCGCCAGCAGCGGGGGACAGGGTGGGATTGAAGCTTTCTTT.

The chain recombines TRBV5-1 with TRBJ1-1; no clear D gene. This CDR3 has 13 residues. Germline V CDR1 and CDR2: SGHRS, YFSETQ. V lost 5 bases, J lost 2 bases, and 10 bases lay in between. The CDR3 loop is CASRSQYNTEAFF. CDR3 coding DNA: TGCGCCAGCAGATCGCAGTACAACACTGAAGCTTTCTTT. The full variable domain, rest sourced from reference TRBV5-1 and TRBJ1-1, is KAGVTQTPRYLIKTRGQQVTLSCSPISGHRSVSWYQQTPGQGLQFLFEYFSETQRNKGNFPGRFSGRQFSNSRSEMNVSTLELGDSALYLCASRSQYNTEAFFGQGTRLTVV.

The chain is built from TRBV28 and TRBJ2-7; 8 bases map to TRBD1. The V and J ends lost 6 bases and 3 bases, in that order; junction bases with no gene match: 19. This CDR3 comprises 18 residues. CDR1 is MDHEN and CDR2 is SYDVKM in the germline V gene. The CDR3 spells CASSPGAGGASEYYEQYF. The DNA of the CDR3 is TGTGCCAGCAGCCCTGGGGCAGGGGGCGCGTCGGAATACTACGAGCAGTACTTC.

As to this clone: At one boundary the junction diverges from the germline segment, which might be a read error. The gene calls are TRBV9 and TRBJ1-1; TRBD1 might be the D (6 bases). The CDR3 has 12 amino acids. Germline V CDR1 and CDR2: SGDLS, YYNGEE. The CDR3 coding sequence is TGTGCCGGCAGCGCCGGGACATCGAGAGCTTTCTTT. Protein: CAGSAGTSRAFF.

The chain employs TRBV7-9 and TRBJ2-2, with 7 bases lining up with TRBD1. V dropped 1 base and J dropped 6; count of bases not matched to a gene: 2. The CDR3 loop spans 14 amino acids. In germline, CDR1 is SEHNR, CDR2 FQNEAQ (reference sequence). CDR3 residues: CASSLGGGSGELFF. The CDR3, as DNA: TGTGCCAGCAGCTTAGGAGGGGGCTCCGGGGAGCTGTTTTTT.

The genes are TRBV28 and TRBJ2-3; TRBD2 matches 7 bases. The CDR3 runs 14 residues. The germline V gene encodes CDR1 MDHEN and CDR2 SYDVKM. Unmatched junction bases numbered 11, after V lost 9 bases and J lost 5 bases. CDR3 sequence (DNA): TGTGCCAGGACAAGCTTGGGGGGGAAAGATACGCAGTATTTT. Encoded protein: CARTSLGGKDTQYF.

In this sample, this clone turned up once. The rearrangement joins TRBV6-6 to TRBJ2-7; weak D call: TRBD2 (6 bases). Germline loops: CDR1 MNHNY, CDR2 SVGAGI (reference sequence). CDR3 size: 13 residues. The V end was cut by 5 bases, the J end by 5 bases, with 13 bases between. CDR3 sequence (DNA): TGTGCCAGCAGTCGGACTAACGTGAACGAGCAGTACTTC. Protein: CASSRTNVNEQYF.

This chain uses TRBV20-1 with TRBJ1-2, with D uncertain. The V and J ends lost 6 bases and 8 bases respectively, with 13 bases between them. Germline CDR1 and CDR2: DFQATT and SNEGSKA (reference sequence). The CDR3 covers 11 residues. This CDR3 reads CSAEYYGGYTF. The DNA for the CDR3 is TGCAGTGCCGAATACTACGGAGGCTACACCTTC.

The chain carries TRBV18 and TRBJ1-1, with 7 bases identical to TRBD1. V lost 3 bases, J lost 1 base, and 2 bases stayed unmatched. Germline values: CDR1 KGHSH, CDR2 LQKENI. This CDR3 contains 14 residues. Written as DNA, the CDR3 is TGTGCCAGCTCACCCGGACAGGCGAACACTGAAGCTTTCTTT. Amino acids: CASSPGQANTEAFF. Combining the CDR3 with reference TRBV18 and TRBJ1-1 gives the whole variable domain NAGVMQNPRHLVRRRGQEARLRCSPMKGHSHVYWYRQLPEEGLKFMVYLQKENIIDESGMPKERFSAEFPKEGPSILRIQQVVRGDSAAYFCASSPGQANTEAFFGQGTRLTVV.

V usage is TRBV28 and J usage is TRBJ2-2, with a possible D match to TRBD2 (6 bases). Trimming pared 3 bases from V and 4 bases from J, leaving 9 bases between. The CDR3 sequence is 14 residues long. Germline V gives CDR1 MDHEN, CDR2 SYDVKM. In DNA, the CDR3 is TGTGCCAGCAGTTTTAAGCGGGCCACCGGGGAGCTGTTTTTT. Its protein product is CASSFKRATGELFF.

V usage is TRBV5-4 and J usage is TRBJ2-7; tentatively, D is TRBD1 (5 bases). CDR1 is SGHNT, CDR2 YYREEE, per germline (reference sequence). Trimming removed 0 bases at V and 0 bases at J, with 7 bases between. The CDR3 extends over 14 amino acids. The CDR3 here is CASSLDRNSYEQYF. The CDR3 DNA reads TGTGCCAGCAGCTTGGACAGGAACTCCTACGAGCAGTACTTC. The whole variable domain, filled in from reference TRBV5-4 and TRBJ2-7, reads ETGVTQSPTHLIKTRGQQVTLRCSSQSGHNTVSWYQQALGQGPQFIFQYYREEENGRGNFPPRFSGLQFPNYSSELNVNALELDDSALYLCASSLDRNSYEQYFGPGTRLTVT.